These 24 T cell receptor beta chains originate from one sample sequenced in a study of T cells after posttransplantation cyclophosphamide. Cyclophosphamide on days +3 and +4 followed busulfan-fludarabine conditioning and a marrow graft. TCRdb keeps only in-frame clones here, not all; method: immunoSEQ multiplex PCR. The sample lists more than 10,000 clones, just over 90% occurring once. Here the sequenced sample was PBMCs, taken after allogeneic stem cell transplant with posttransplant cyclophosphamide. All receptors come from a female patient in her 30s who received an allogeneic stem cell transplant from an unrelated donor, was CMV-positive, and had no GVHD. The graft donor may account for some of the T cells.

V gene TRBV2 combines with J gene TRBJ2-7; D possibly corresponds to TRBD2 (5 bases). CDR3 length: 15 amino acids. Germline V gene sequence: CDR1 SNHLY, CDR2 FYNNEI. The V end lost 7 bases, the J end lost 6 bases, and 22 bases lay between the germline ends. CDR3 sequence: CASTAGWVRDGEQYF. CDR3 bases: TGTGCCAGCACTGCGGGCTGGGTCCGAGACGGCGAGCAGTACTTC.

The chain couples TRBV5-6 to TRBJ2-7; 7 nucleotides agree with TRBD2. The ends lost 4 bases at V and 3 bases at J; junction bases unmatched: 7. Germline CDR1 reads SGHDT; CDR2 reads YYEEEE. The CDR3 loop spans 14 amino acids. This chain's CDR3 is CASSPWAGDYEQYF. Written as DNA, the CDR3 is TGTGCCAGCAGCCCCTGGGCGGGGGACTACGAGCAGTACTTC.

The chain uses TRBV19 and TRBJ2-2; a possible D gene is TRBD1 (5 bases). This CDR3 has 15 amino acids. Germline V gives CDR1 LNHDA, CDR2 SQIVND (reference sequence). V dropped 5 bases and J dropped 6 bases, with 16 bases sitting between them. The CDR3 DNA sequence: TGTGCCAGTAGTTATGGGCCAGGGCCCCCCGGGGAGCTGTTTTTT. This codes for CASSYGPGPPGELFF.

With respect to this clone: Germline is not matched at one junction end, which may reflect a read error. This chain links TRBV27 with TRBJ2-2; 12 positions agree with TRBD2. This CDR3 is built from 15 residues. Germline V gene sequence: CDR1 MNHEY, CDR2 SMNVEV (reference sequence). CDR3 region: CASSLVLAGGGEPFF. The CDR3 nucleotides read TGTGCCAGCAGTTTGGTACTAGCGGGAGGCGGGGAGCCGTTTTTT.

This clone came up once. Here the CDR3 reads CASTSAGGYEQYF. In DNA form, the CDR3 reads TGCGCCAGCACCAGCGCAGGGGGGTACGAGCAGTACTTC. The V call is TRBV5-1, the J call TRBJ2-7; perhaps TRBD1 as D (7 bases). Trimming shortened V by 6 bases and J by 4 bases, and 14 bases separated the two germline ends. This CDR3 comprises 13 residues. Germline V gene lookup returns CDR1 SGHRS and CDR2 YFSETQ. Variable domain in full (rest from reference TRBV5-1 and TRBJ2-7): KAGVTQTPRYLIKTRGQQVTLSCSPISGHRSVSWYQQTPGQGLQFLFEYFSETQRNKGNFPGRFSGRQFSNSRSEMNVSTLELGDSALYLCASTSAGGYEQYFGPGTRLTVT.

V usage is TRBV14 and J usage is TRBJ1-1, with 8 bases fitting TRBD1. Germline V gene lookup returns CDR1 SGHDN and CDR2 FVKESK. The CDR3 is 19 amino acids. The ends lost 2 bases at V and 4 bases at J; junction bases unmatched: 18. CDR3 sequence reads: CASSQSRGRIKSVSTEAFF. The DNA of the CDR3 is TGTGCCAGCAGCCAATCCAGGGGGCGGATTAAGTCTGTGAGCACTGAAGCTTTCTTT.

The chain has TRBV11-2 and TRBJ2-2; 10 bases match TRBD2. J lost 4 bases, V lost 1 base, and 6 bases had no gene match. The length of the CDR3 is 17 residues. The germline gives CDR1 SGHAT, CDR2 FQNNGV. The CDR3, as DNA: TGTGCCAGCAGCTTAGCTTTAGTAGCGGGAGGCACCGGGGAGCTGTTTTTT. Translated, it gives CASSLALVAGGTGELFF.

The CDR3 protein is CASKGQPYGYTF. CDR3 nucleotides: TGTGCCAGCAAAGGACAGCCCTATGGCTACACCTTC. This chain links TRBV28 with TRBJ1-2; D possibly corresponds to TRBD1 (6 bases). V gave up 7 bases and J gave up 4 bases, with 10 bases separating them. Germline values: CDR1 MDHEN, CDR2 SYDVKM. The CDR3 runs 12 residues.

V and J are TRBV5-4 and TRBJ2-1, with TRBD1 matching over 7 bases. The V segment lost 4 bases and the J segment 8 bases; nucleotides outside the gene matches: 18. CDR1 is SGHNT and CDR2 is YYREEE in the germline V gene (reference sequence). This CDR3 spans 17 amino acids. The DNA for the CDR3 is TGTGCCAGCAGCCCCCCTCCAAGACAGGGTTTAGGCGATGAGCAGTTCTTC. It specifies CASSPPPRQGLGDEQFF.

This chain uses TRBV2 with TRBJ2-3; 8 bases are shared with TRBD1. This CDR3 is 15 amino acids long. Per the germline V gene, CDR1 is SNHLY and CDR2 is FYNNEI. V dropped 5 bases and J dropped 3; count of bases not matched to a gene: 7. For the CDR3, the DNA is TGTGCCAGCAGTATCCAGGGGGCTGAGACAGATACGCAGTATTTT. This codes for CASSIQGAETDTQYF.

The rearrangement links TRBV5-6 to TRBJ1-2, with 9 bases matching TRBD1. V dropped 4 bases and J dropped 2; count of bases not matched to a gene: 12. The V gene's germline CDR1 is SGHDT and CDR2 YYEEEE. The CDR3 totals 17 residues. DNA for the CDR3: TGTGCCAGCAGCCCTGCCACCGGGACAGGGCGGAACTATGGCTACACCTTC. Amino acid sequence: CASSPATGTGRNYGYTF.

The J gene is TRBJ1-2, the V gene TRBV6-5; 10 bases match TRBD1. V shed 6 bases, J shed 4 bases, and the junction held 2 bases outside the gene matches. Germline CDR1 and CDR2: MNHEY and SVGAGI. This CDR3 spans 13 amino acids. The CDR3 DNA is TGTGCCAGCAGCCGGACAGGGGGCTATGGCTACACCTTC. It specifies CASSRTGGYGYTF.

This sequence joins TRBV4-2 and TRBJ1-2; D is unresolved. Germline V gives CDR1 LGHNA, CDR2 YNFKEQ. The CDR3 covers 14 residues. V lost 1 base, J lost 0 bases, and 6 bases lay in between. Here the CDR3 reads CASSQGPANYGYTF. In DNA, the CDR3 is TGTGCCAGCAGCCAAGGGCCCGCTAACTATGGCTACACCTTC.

The genes are TRBV28 and TRBJ2-4; TRBD1 agrees at 10 bases. Germline CDR1 is MDHEN and CDR2 is SYDVKM. CDR3 length: 17 residues. J was trimmed by 8 bases and V by 6 bases; bases with no gene match: 16. The CDR3 DNA reads TGTGCCAGCAGGCCTTGGGACAGGGGCCACCGGGGAGACATTCAGTACTTC. Protein: CASRPWDRGHRGDIQYF. Full variable domain (missing parts from reference TRBV28 and TRBJ2-4): DVKVTQSSRYLVKRTGEKVFLECVQDMDHENMFWYRQDPGLGLRLIYFSYDVKMKEKGDIPEGYSVSREKKERFSLILESASTNQTSMYLCASRPWDRGHRGDIQYFGAGTRLSVL.

In this sample, this clone turned up once. This chain joins TRBV11-3 and TRBJ2-3, with D uncertain. V was clipped by 5 bases and J by 3 bases, with 9 bases between them. The CDR3 covers 13 residues. The germline V gene has CDR1 SGHNT and CDR2 YENEEA. The CDR3 nucleotides are TGTGCCAGCAGCCGTATTAAAACAGATACGCAGTATTTT. This sequence encodes CASSRIKTDTQYF.

V gene TRBV6-5 combines with J gene TRBJ1-2; maybe TRBD1 (6 bases). CDR1 and CDR2 (germline): MNHEY, SVGAGI. This CDR3 has 11 amino acids. The germline V and J ends were trimmed by 7 bases and 8 bases, with 11 bases remaining between them. CDR3 coding DNA: TGTGCCAGCACCACAGGGATAGGCTACACCTTC. It yields the protein CASTTGIGYTF.

J is TRBJ2-7 and V is TRBV5-1, with 10 bases matching TRBD1. Trimming at V came to 4 bases and at J to 1 base, leaving 8 bases not matched to a gene. CDR3 size: 16 residues. Germline CDR1 reads SGHRS; CDR2 reads YFSETQ. The chain's CDR3 is CASSNSRDRGSYEQYF. The CDR3 DNA reads TGCGCCAGCAGCAACAGCCGGGACAGGGGATCCTACGAGCAGTACTTC. Full variable domain (rest looked up from reference TRBV5-1 and TRBJ2-7): KAGVTQTPRYLIKTRGQQVTLSCSPISGHRSVSWYQQTPGQGLQFLFEYFSETQRNKGNFPGRFSGRQFSNSRSEMNVSTLELGDSALYLCASSNSRDRGSYEQYFGPGTRLTVT.

V usage is TRBV14 and J usage is TRBJ2-7; D might be TRBD2 (5 bases). The germline V and J ends were trimmed by 6 bases and 3 bases, with 18 bases remaining between them. Germline CDR1 SGHDN, CDR2 FVKESK. This CDR3 has 15 amino acids. The CDR3 spells CASRGSLESRYEQYF. DNA for the CDR3: TGTGCCAGCAGGGGCTCACTAGAATCCCGCTACGAGCAGTACTTC. Combining the CDR3 with reference TRBV14 and TRBJ2-7 gives the whole variable domain EAGVTQFPSHSVIEKGQTVTLRCDPISGHDNLYWYRRVMGKEIKFLLHFVKESKQDESGMPNNRFLAERTGGTYSTLKVQPAELEDSGVYFCASRGSLESRYEQYFGPGTRLTVT.

J is TRBJ1-1 and V is TRBV6-6, with TRBD1 identical over 8 bases. Germline CDR1 reads MNHNY; CDR2 reads SVGAGI (reference sequence). This CDR3 has 16 amino acids. J was trimmed by 6 bases and V by 7 bases; bases with no gene match: 16. As DNA, the CDR3 is TGTGCCAGCACCCAGAGATTGATGACAGGGGCTGCTGAAGCTTTCTTT. Translated: CASTQRLMTGAAEAFF.

V gene TRBV4-2 combines with J gene TRBJ2-5; 7 positions agree with TRBD1. V shed 4 bases, J shed 1 base, and the junction held 3 bases outside the gene matches. Germline CDR1 reads LGHNA; CDR2 reads YNFKEQ. The CDR3 covers 14 residues. The CDR3 sequence: CASSPRDSQETQYF. The CDR3, as DNA: TGTGCCAGCAGCCCCCGGGACAGCCAAGAGACCCAGTACTTC.

V usage is TRBV27 and J usage is TRBJ2-2, with 9 bases that match TRBD2. Germline-derived CDR1 and CDR2 are MNHEY and SMNVEV (reference sequence). The CDR3 is 19 amino acids. The junction had 12 bases not matched to a gene; V was cut back by 2 bases and J by 2 bases. In DNA form, the CDR3 reads TGTGCCAGCAGTTTAACCCCCCGGGCTAGCGGGATTAACACCGGGGAGCTGTTTTTT. Translating it yields CASSLTPRASGINTGELFF.

The chain recombines TRBV15 with TRBJ2-5; the D gene is possibly TRBD2 (6 bases). CDR1 is LNHNV and CDR2 is YYDKDF in the germline V gene (reference sequence). The CDR3 sequence is 13 residues long. V was trimmed by 0 bases and J by 11 bases, leaving 13 bases between them. CDR3 sequence reads: CATSREGGRPQYF. The CDR3 DNA sequence: TGTGCCACCAGCAGAGAGGGTGGGAGGCCGCAGTACTTC.

The rearrangement uses TRBV5-5 and TRBJ1-1, with no clear D. The ends were cut back, 0 bases at V and 0 bases at J, with 9 bases in the middle. Germline V CDR1 and CDR2: SGHKS, YYEKEE (reference sequence). This CDR3 comprises 15 residues. CDR3 bases: TGTGCCAGCAGCTTGGTCACAGCCATGAACACTGAAGCTTTCTTT. This sequence encodes CASSLVTAMNTEAFF.

The chain uses TRBV29-1 and TRBJ1-1, with 9 nucleotides matching TRBD1. Germline V gene data show CDR1 as SQVTM and CDR2 as ANQGSEA. The trim removed 7 bases at V and 4 bases at J, leaving 4 bases unmatched. The CDR3 extends over 12 amino acids. CDR3 nucleotide sequence: TGCAGCGCTTTGACAGGGGGCACTGAAGCTTTCTTT. As protein: CSALTGGTEAFF.